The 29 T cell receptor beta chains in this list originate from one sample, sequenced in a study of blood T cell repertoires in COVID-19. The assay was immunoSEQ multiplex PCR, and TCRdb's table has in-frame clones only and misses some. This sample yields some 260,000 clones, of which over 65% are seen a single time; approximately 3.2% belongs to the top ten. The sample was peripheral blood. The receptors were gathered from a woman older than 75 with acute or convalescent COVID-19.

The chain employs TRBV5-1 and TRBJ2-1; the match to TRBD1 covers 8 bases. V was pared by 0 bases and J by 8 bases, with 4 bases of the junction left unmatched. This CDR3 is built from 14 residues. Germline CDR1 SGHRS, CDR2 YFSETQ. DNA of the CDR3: TGCGCCAGCAGCTTGGACAGGGGGAGGTATGAGCAGTTCTTC. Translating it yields CASSLDRGRYEQFF.

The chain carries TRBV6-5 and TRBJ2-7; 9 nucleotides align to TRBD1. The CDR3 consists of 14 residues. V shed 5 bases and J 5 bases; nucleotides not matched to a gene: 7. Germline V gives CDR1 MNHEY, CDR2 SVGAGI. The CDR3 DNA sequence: TGTGCCAGCAGTATAGCGACAGGGGGACACGAGCAGTACTTC. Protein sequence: CASSIATGGHEQYF.

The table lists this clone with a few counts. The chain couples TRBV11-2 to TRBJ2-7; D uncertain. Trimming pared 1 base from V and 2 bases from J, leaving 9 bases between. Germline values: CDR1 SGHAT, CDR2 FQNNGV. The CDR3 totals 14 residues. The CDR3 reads CASSLGVVAYEQYF. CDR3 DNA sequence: TGTGCCAGCAGCTTAGGCGTCGTTGCCTACGAGCAGTACTTC.

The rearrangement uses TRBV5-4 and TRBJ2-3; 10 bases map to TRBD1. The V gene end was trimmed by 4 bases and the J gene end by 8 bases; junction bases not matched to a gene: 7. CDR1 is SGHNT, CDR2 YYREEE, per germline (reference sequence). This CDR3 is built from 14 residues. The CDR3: CASSRQGALGTQYF. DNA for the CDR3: TGTGCCAGCAGCCGACAGGGGGCACTAGGTACGCAGTATTTT.

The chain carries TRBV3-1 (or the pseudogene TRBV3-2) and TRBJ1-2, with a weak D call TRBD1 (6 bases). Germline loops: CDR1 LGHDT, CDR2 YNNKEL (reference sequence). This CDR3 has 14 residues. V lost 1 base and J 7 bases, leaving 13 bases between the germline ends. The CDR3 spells CASSQVAGQGGYTF. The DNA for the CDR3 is TGTGCCAGCAGCCAAGTAGCGGGACAAGGTGGCTACACCTTC.

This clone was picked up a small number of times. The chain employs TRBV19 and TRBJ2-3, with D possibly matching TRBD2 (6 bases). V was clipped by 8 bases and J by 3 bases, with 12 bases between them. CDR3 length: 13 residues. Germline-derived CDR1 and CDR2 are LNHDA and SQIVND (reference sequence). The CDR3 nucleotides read TGTGCCAGTTCTCTTGGGGGGACAGATACGCAGTATTTT. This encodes CASSLGGTDTQYF.

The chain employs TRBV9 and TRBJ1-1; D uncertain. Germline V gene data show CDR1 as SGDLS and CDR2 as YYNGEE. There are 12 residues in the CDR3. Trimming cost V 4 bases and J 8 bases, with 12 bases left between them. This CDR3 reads CASSSPGGEAFF. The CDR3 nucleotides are TGTGCCAGCAGCTCCCCGGGCGGGGAAGCTTTCTTT.

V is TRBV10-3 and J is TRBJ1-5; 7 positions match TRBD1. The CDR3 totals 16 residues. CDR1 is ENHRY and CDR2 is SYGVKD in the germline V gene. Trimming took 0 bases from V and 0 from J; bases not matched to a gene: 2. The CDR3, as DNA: TGTGCCATCAGTGAGTCAGGGGGCCTTAGCAATCAGCCCCAGCATTTT. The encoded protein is CAISESGGLSNQPQHF.

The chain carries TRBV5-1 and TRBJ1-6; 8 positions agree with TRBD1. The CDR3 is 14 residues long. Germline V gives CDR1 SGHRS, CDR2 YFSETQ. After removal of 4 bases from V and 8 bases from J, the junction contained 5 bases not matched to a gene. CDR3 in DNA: TGCGCCAGCAGCACAGGACAGGGAGATTCACCCCTCCACTTT. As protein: CASSTGQGDSPLHF.

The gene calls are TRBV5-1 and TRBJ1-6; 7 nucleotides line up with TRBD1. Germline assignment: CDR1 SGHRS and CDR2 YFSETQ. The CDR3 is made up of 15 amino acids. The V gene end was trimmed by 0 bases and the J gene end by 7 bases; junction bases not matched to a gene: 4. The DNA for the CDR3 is TGCGCCAGCAGCTTGGTGGGACAGCCCAATTCACCCCTCCACTTT. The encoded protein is CASSLVGQPNSPLHF. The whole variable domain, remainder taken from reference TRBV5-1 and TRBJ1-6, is KAGVTQTPRYLIKTRGQQVTLSCSPISGHRSVSWYQQTPGQGLQFLFEYFSETQRNKGNFPGRFSGRQFSNSRSEMNVSTLELGDSALYLCASSLVGQPNSPLHFGNGTRLTVT.

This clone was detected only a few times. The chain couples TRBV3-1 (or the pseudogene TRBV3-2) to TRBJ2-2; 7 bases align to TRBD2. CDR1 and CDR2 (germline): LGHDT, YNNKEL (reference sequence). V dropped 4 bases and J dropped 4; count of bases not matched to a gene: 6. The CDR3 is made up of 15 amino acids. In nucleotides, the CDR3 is TGTGCCAGCAGCCGAGGGCTAGCGGTCACCGGGGAGCTGTTTTTT. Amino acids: CASSRGLAVTGELFF.

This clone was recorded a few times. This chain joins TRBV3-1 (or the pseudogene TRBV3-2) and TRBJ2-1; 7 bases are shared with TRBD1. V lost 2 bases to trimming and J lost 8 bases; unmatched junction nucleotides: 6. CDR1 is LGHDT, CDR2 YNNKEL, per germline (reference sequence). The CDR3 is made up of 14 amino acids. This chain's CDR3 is CASSQRQGDDEQFF. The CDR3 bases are TGTGCCAGCAGCCAACGCCAGGGGGACGATGAGCAGTTCTTC.

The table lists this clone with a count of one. The CDR3 protein is CASSERDRYSPLHF. The CDR3 DNA reads as TGTGCCAGCAGTGAACGGGACAGGTATTCACCCCTCCACTTT. J is TRBJ1-6 and V is TRBV2; 8 positions match TRBD1. The CDR3 loop spans 14 amino acids. Germline V gives CDR1 SNHLY, CDR2 FYNNEI. Unmatched junction bases numbered 2, after V lost 2 bases and J lost 8 bases.

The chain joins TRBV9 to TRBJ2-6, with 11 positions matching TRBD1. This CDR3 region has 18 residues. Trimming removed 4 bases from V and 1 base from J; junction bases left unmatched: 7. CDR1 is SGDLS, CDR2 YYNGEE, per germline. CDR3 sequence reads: CASSLRTGGASGANVLTF. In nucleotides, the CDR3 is TGTGCCAGCAGCCTTCGGACAGGGGGCGCGTCTGGGGCCAACGTCCTGACTTTC.

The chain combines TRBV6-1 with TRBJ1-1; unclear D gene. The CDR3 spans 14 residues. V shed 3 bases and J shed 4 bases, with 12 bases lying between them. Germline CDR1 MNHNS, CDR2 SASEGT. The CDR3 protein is CASSDSGLSTEAFF. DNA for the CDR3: TGTGCCAGCAGTGATTCAGGACTGTCCACTGAAGCTTTCTTT.

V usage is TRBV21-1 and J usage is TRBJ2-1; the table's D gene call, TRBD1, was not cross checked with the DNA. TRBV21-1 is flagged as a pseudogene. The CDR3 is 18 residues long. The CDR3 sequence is CASSTFPGQGASYNEQFF. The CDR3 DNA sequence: TGTGCCAGCAGCACCTTCCCGGGACAGGGGGCGTCCTACAATGAGCAGTTCTTC.

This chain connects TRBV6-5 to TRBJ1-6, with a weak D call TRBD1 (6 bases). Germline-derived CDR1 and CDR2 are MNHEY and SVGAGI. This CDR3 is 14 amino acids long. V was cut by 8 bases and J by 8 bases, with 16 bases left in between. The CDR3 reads CASLWTVGDSPLHF. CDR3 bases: TGTGCCAGCTTATGGACAGTCGGCGATTCACCCCTCCACTTT.

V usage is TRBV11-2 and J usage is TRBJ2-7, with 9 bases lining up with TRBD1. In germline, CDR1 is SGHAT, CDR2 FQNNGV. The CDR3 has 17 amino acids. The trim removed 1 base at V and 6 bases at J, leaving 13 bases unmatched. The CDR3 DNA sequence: TGTGCCAGCAGCTTAGTATCCTTCGGGACAGGGAAAAGCGAGCAGTACTTC. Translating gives CASSLVSFGTGKSEQYF.

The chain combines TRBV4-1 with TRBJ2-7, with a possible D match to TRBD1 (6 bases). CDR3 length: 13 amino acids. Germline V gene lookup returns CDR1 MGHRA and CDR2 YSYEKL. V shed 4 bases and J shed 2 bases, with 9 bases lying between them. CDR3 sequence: CASSPDSPYEQYF. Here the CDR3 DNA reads TGCGCCAGCAGCCCGGACAGCCCCTACGAGCAGTACTTC.

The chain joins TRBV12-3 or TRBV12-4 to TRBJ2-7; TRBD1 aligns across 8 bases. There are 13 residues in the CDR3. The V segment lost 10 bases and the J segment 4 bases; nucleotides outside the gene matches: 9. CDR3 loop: CATSGGSWYEQYF. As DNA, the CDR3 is TGTGCCACCTCAGGGGGCAGTTGGTACGAGCAGTACTTC.

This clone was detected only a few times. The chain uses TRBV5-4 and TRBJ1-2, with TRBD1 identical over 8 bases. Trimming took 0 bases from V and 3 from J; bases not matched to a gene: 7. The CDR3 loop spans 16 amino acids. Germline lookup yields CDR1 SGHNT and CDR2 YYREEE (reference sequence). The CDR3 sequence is CASSLDRQGSDYGYTF. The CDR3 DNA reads TGTGCCAGCAGCTTGGATCGACAGGGGTCGGACTATGGCTACACCTTC.

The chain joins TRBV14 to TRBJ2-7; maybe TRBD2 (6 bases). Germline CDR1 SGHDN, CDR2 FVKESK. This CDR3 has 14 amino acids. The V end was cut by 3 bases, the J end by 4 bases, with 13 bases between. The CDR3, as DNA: TGTGCCAGCAGCCACTTGACCGGGACTTACGAGCAGTACTTC. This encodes CASSHLTGTYEQYF.

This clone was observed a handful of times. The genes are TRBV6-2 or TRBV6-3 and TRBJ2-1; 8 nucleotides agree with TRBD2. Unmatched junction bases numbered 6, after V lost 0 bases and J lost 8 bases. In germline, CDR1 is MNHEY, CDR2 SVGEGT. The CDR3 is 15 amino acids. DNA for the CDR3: TGTGCCAGCAGTTACTCGGGACTAGGGTCCCATGAGCAGTTCTTC. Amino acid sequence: CASSYSGLGSHEQFF.

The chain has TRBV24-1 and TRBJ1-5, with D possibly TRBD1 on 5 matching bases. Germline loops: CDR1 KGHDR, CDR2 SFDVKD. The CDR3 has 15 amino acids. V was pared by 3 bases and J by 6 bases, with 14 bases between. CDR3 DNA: TGTGCCACCAGTGATGGGGGGAGGGTATCTCAGCCCCAGCATTTT. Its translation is CATSDGGRVSQPQHF.

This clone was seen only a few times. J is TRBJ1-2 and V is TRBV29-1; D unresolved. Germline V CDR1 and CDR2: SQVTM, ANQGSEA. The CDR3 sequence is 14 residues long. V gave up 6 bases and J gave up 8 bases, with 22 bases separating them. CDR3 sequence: CSVAERGPLEGYTF. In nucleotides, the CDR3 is TGCAGCGTGGCAGAACGAGGTCCTCTGGAAGGCTACACCTTC.

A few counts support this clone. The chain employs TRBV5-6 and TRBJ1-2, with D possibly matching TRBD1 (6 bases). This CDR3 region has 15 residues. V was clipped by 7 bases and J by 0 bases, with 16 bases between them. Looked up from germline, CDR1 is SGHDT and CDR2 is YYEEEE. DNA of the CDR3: TGTGCCAGCGTAAAAACAGGGCGGGCTAACTATGGCTACACCTTC. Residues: CASVKTGRANYGYTF.

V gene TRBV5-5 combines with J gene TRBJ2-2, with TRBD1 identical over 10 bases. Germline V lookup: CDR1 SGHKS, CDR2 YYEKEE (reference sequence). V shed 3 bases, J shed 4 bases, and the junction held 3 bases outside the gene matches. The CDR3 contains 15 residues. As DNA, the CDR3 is TGTGCCAGCAGCTGGGGGACAGGGGTCACCGGGGAGCTGTTTTTT. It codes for CASSWGTGVTGELFF.

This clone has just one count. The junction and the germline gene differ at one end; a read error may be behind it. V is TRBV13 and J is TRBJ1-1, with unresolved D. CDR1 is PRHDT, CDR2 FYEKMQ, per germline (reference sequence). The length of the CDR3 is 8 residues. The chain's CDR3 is CASSLGIF. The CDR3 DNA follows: TGTGCCAGCAGCCTGGGCATCTTT.

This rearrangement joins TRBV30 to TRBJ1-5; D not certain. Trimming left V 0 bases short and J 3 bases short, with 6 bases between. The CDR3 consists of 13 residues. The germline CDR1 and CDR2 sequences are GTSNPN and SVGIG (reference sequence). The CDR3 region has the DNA TGTGCCTGGAGTGTGCGGCCCAATCAGCCCCAGCATTTT. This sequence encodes CAWSVRPNQPQHF.